A selection of T cell receptor beta chains follows, all from one sample in a study of shared clonotypes between healthy human individuals. The data were produced by immunoSEQ multiplex PCR, yet TCRdb's version contains in-frame clones alone and is incomplete. The sample carries 1,500,000 or so clones, 96% recorded once. The sample taken for sequencing was naive CD4+ T cells sorted from blood. The source of these receptors is a man aged 25 to 40 in good health. Both conserved end residues are part of each CDR3. The D gene is left open where the match is weak.

CASSLGLQTSEQFF,TGTGCCAGCAGCCTAGGACTACAGACATCAGAGCAGTTCTTC,TRBV14,.,TRBJ2-1
CASSLGPEQYF,TGTGCCAGCAGCTTGGGGCCCGAGCAGTACTTC,TRBV5-6,.,TRBJ2-7
CASSDKTSTANEQFF,TGTGCCAGCAGTGATAAGACTAGCACGGCCAATGAGCAGTTCTTC,TRBV25-1,TRBD2,TRBJ2-1
CASSLGPGNTGELFF,TGTGCCAGCAGCCTAGGTCCAGGGAACACCGGGGAGCTGTTTTTT,TRBV7-9,.,TRBJ2-2
CASREVRDGYTF,TGTGCCAGCCGTGAGGTCCGGGATGGCTACACCTTC,TRBV2,.,TRBJ1-2
CSARQREAFF,TGCAGTGCTAGACAGAGAGAAGCTTTCTTT,TRBV20-1,.,TRBJ1-1
CASSLVGQGLAQFNQPQHF,TGTGCCAGCAGCTTGGTGGGACAGGGCCTAGCCCAGTTCAATCAGCCCCAGCATTTT,TRBV5-8,TRBD1,TRBJ1-5
CASSKVGLVRLFTDTQYF,TGTGCCAGCAGCAAAGTGGGCCTGGTCAGACTTTTCACAGATACGCAGTATTTT,TRBV27,.,TRBJ2-3
CASSPPGLAGVRYEQYF,TGTGCCAGCAGCCCCCCGGGACTAGCGGGAGTCCGATACGAGCAGTACTTC,TRBV14,TRBD2,TRBJ2-7
CASGRPNSNTEQFF,TGTGCCAGCGGCCGTCCGAACTCAAACACTGAGCAGTTCTTC,TRBV10-3,.,TRBJ2-1
CASGPGQTREQYF,TGTGCCAGCGGACCGGGACAGACTAGAGAGCAGTACTTC,TRBV6-1,.,TRBJ2-7
CASSSATGANVLTF,TGTGCCAGTAGCAGCGCTACTGGGGCCAACGTCCTGACTTTC,TRBV9,.,TRBJ2-6
CASSLLGGTGSYEQYF,TGCGCCAGCAGCTTGCTGGGCGGGACAGGGTCCTACGAGCAGTACTTC,TRBV5-1,TRBD1,TRBJ2-7
CASSPRQTNEKLFF,TGTGCCAGCAGCCCCCGACAGACTAATGAAAAACTGTTTTTT,TRBV7-9,.,TRBJ1-4